These T cell receptor beta chains were read from a single sample in a study of T cell responses to AZD1222 COVID-19 vaccine. Assay: immunoSEQ multiplex PCR; the TCRdb copy retains only in-frame clones and omits some. The profile covers 30,000 to 35,000 clones, with about 86% appearing a single time and approximately 6.2% taken by the ten largest. The sample in question was peripheral blood, obtained on day 0 of AZD1222 vaccination. The source is an adult in good health. Each CDR3 is given with its conserved first and last residue. The D gene is left open where the match is weak. Where a row states a size, it is once, few, many or the class of an expanded clone; other rows omit it.

j_gene,abundance,d_gene,v_gene,CDR3nt,CDR3aa
TRBJ1-4,.,.,TRBV19,TGTGCCAGTGACCCGGGGGTTGGGGTACCTGGAACTAATGAAAAACTGTTTTTT,CASDPGVGVPGTNEKLFF
TRBJ1-1,.,.,TRBV2,TGTGCCAGCAGTTCGGTCGGCCTGAACACTGAAGCTTTCTTT,CASSSVGLNTEAFF
TRBJ2-1,.,.,TRBV6-2/TRBV6-3,TGTGCCAGCAGTTACTCGAACATCGACGGCCGCAATGAGCAGTTCTTC,CASSYSNIDGRNEQFF
TRBJ2-2,.,TRBD2,TRBV13,TGTGCCAGCAGCTTAAGGACTAGCGGAGCGAACACCGGGGAGCTGTTTTTT,CASSLRTSGANTGELFF
TRBJ2-7,.,.,TRBV28,TGTGCCAGCAGTTTATCGGCAGGCTCCTCCTACGAGCAGTACTTC,CASSLSAGSSYEQYF
TRBJ2-7,.,TRBD1,TRBV12-5,TGTGCTAGTGGTTTGCCGAGGGACAGCCCCTACGAGCAGTACTTC,CASGLPRDSPYEQYF
TRBJ1-4,.,.,TRBV4-1,TGCGCCAGCAGCCAAACACCATCATCTACTAATGAAAAACTGTTTTTT,CASSQTPSSTNEKLFF
TRBJ1-4,.,.,TRBV5-1,TGCGCCAGCAGCTTGGTAGTGGCAAGTGAAAAACTGTTTTTT,CASSLVVASEKLFF
TRBJ1-2,.,.,TRBV7-2,TGTGCCAGCAGCCCGCGGGAGTCCTATGGCTACACCTTC,CASSPRESYGYTF
TRBJ1-5,.,TRBD1,TRBV19,TGTGCCAGTAGCGCAGGGGGCGAACAGCCCCAGCATTTT,CASSAGGEQPQHF
TRBJ2-7,.,TRBD1,TRBV27,TGTGCCAGCAGACCACGGACAGGCGTCTCCTACGAGCAGTACTTC,CASRPRTGVSYEQYF
TRBJ2-3,.,.,TRBV5-1,TGCGCCAGCAGTCCCGACAGGGAGGTCTTAGATACGCAGTATTTT,CASSPDREVLDTQYF
TRBJ2-7,.,.,TRBV5-1,TGCGCCAGCAGCCACGGGACGGTTTCCTACGAGCAGTACTTC,CASSHGTVSYEQYF
TRBJ1-1,.,.,TRBV7-2,TGTGCCAGCAGCCGCCTGGGGCTCCAGAACACTGAAGCTTTCTTT,CASSRLGLQNTEAFF
TRBJ2-2,.,.,TRBV18,TGTGCCAGCTCACCTGCGGACGGGGAGCTGTTTTTT,CASSPADGELFF
TRBJ1-2,.,.,TRBV5-6,TGTGCCAGCAGTCGGGACACCTATGGCTACACCTTC,CASSRDTYGYTF
TRBJ1-1,.,.,TRBV6-5,TGTGCCAGCAGTTCACTCATATTGAACACTGAAGCTTTCTTT,CASSSLILNTEAFF
TRBJ2-3,.,.,TRBV9,TGTGCCAGCAGCGTAGCGGCTGATACGCAGTATTTT,CASSVAADTQYF
TRBJ2-3,.,TRBD2,TRBV5-1,TGCGCCAGCAGCGCCGGGACTAGCGGTCGACCAGATACGCAGTATTTT,CASSAGTSGRPDTQYF
TRBJ2-2,.,.,TRBV7-3,TGTGCCAGCAGCTTGCAGGCACCAAACACCGGGGAGCTGTTTTTT,CASSLQAPNTGELFF
TRBJ2-1,.,.,TRBV28,TGTGCCAGCAGTTCCGCCGGGATTTCCTACAATGAGCAGTTCTTC,CASSSAGISYNEQFF
TRBJ2-5,.,TRBD1,TRBV19,TGTGCCAGTAGTATAGGGACAGGTCCGGGGACCCAGTACTTC,CASSIGTGPGTQYF
TRBJ2-1,.,.,TRBV4-1,TGCGCCAGCGGCTTCAGGGCGGGGTACAATGAGCAGTTCTTC,CASGFRAGYNEQFF
TRBJ1-5,.,.,TRBV5-8,TGTGCCAGCAGCCCGGACGCCAATCAGCCCCAGCATTTT,CASSPDANQPQHF
TRBJ1-1,.,.,TRBV7-9,TGTGCCAGCAGCTTATCGGAGCGTGGAGGTGGAGCTTTCTTT,CASSLSERGGGAFF
TRBJ1-1,.,.,TRBV19,TGTGCCAGTAGTATTCGGGGCAGGGGTATTGAAGCTTTCTTT,CASSIRGRGIEAFF
TRBJ2-6,.,.,TRBV5-1,TGCGCCAGCAGCTTGACTGATGGGGCCAACGTCCTGACTTTC,CASSLTDGANVLTF
TRBJ1-4,.,.,TRBV7-2,TGTGCCAGCAGCTCCATGCCAACGGGAACAGGAAAACTGTTTTTT,CASSSMPTGTGKLFF
TRBJ1-6,few,TRBD1,TRBV19,TGTGCCAGTAGTACCACAGGACAGGTGAATTCACCCCTCCACTTT,CASSTTGQVNSPLHF
TRBJ1-3,once,.,TRBV6-5,TGTGCCAGCAGTTTAAACAGGTTCTCTGGAAACACCATATATTTT,CASSLNRFSGNTIYF
TRBJ2-1,.,TRBD1,TRBV29-1,TGCAGCGTTGATTCGGACAGGGAGGCGCAGTTCTTC,CSVDSDREAQFF
TRBJ2-5,.,.,TRBV27,TGTGCCAGCAGTTTAGGAGACGGGGCACAAGATAGTCAGTACTTC,CASSLGDGAQDSQYF
TRBJ1-4,.,TRBD1,TRBV18,TGTGCCAGCTCACCACATGGGACAGCCGAGGAACTGTTTTTT,CASSPHGTAEELFF
TRBJ2-5,.,TRBD2,TRBV11-2,TGTGCCAGCAGCTTAGCTTCCGCTAGCGGGGAGACCCAGTACTTC,CASSLASASGETQYF
TRBJ2-1,.,TRBD2,TRBV11-2,TGTGCCAGCAGCTTAGGTCCCTCGACTAGCGGGGTGAACAATGAGCAGTTCTTC,CASSLGPSTSGVNNEQFF
TRBJ2-7,.,.,TRBV19,TGTGCCAGTAGCCTCGGGTACGAGCAGTACTTC,CASSLGYEQYF
TRBJ1-2,.,.,TRBV9,TGTGCCAGCAGCGTAACTCCCAAGGACAACTATGGCTACACCTTC,CASSVTPKDNYGYTF
TRBJ2-1,.,.,TRBV4-2,TGTGCCAGCAGCCATGGTGGGATGGGGGGAGGATCCTACAATGAGCAGTTCTTC,CASSHGGMGGGSYNEQFF
TRBJ2-5,.,TRBD2,TRBV7-3,TGTGCCAGCAGCCCACTAGCGGGGGGCCCGGAGACCCAGTACTTC,CASSPLAGGPETQYF
TRBJ1-2,.,TRBD1,TRBV7-3,TGTGCCAGCAGCCCCCGACAGGGGCTTGATGGCTACACCTTC,CASSPRQGLDGYTF
TRBJ2-5,.,.,TRBV27,TGTGCCAGCAGTTTCGGGGGAGAGACCCAGTACTTC,CASSFGGETQYF
TRBJ2-1,.,.,TRBV2,TGTGCCAGCAGTGAAGACGGCAGCTCCTACAATGAGCAGTTCTTC,CASSEDGSSYNEQFF
TRBJ2-3,.,TRBD2,TRBV29-1,TGCAGCGTAAGTGGGAGGGATGGTACAGATACGCAGTATTTT,CSVSGRDGTDTQYF
TRBJ1-1,.,.,TRBV5-1,TGCGCCAGCAGCTGGGATGGACGGTCGAACACTGAAGCTTTCTTT,CASSWDGRSNTEAFF
TRBJ1-2,.,.,TRBV21-1,TGTGCCAGCAGCAAAGTTGATGTCCAGGGGGCGTATGGCTACACCTTC,CASSKVDVQGAYGYTF
TRBJ1-5,.,TRBD1,TRBV19,TGTGCCAGTAGTACCCGGACAGGGGGCGAACCGCCCCAGCATTTT,CASSTRTGGEPPQHF
TRBJ2-2,.,TRBD2,TRBV4-1,TGCGCCAGCAGCCCGTACTCCAGCGGGGGTGGCACCGGGGAGCTGTTTTTT,CASSPYSSGGGTGELFF
TRBJ2-7,.,TRBD2,TRBV13,TGTGCCAGCAGCTTAGGCCCTGCGGGAGCCCCCTACGAGCAGTACTTC,CASSLGPAGAPYEQYF
TRBJ2-2,.,.,TRBV30,TGTGCCTGGAGTGTACAAGGGACTAACACCGGGGAGCTGTTTTTT,CAWSVQGTNTGELFF
TRBJ1-2,.,.,TRBV19,TGTGCCAGTAGTACTTCGCTAGGGCTTTATGGCTACACCTTC,CASSTSLGLYGYTF
TRBJ2-1,.,.,TRBV11-3,TGTGCCAGCAGCTTAAACAGTTACAATGAGCAGTTCTTC,CASSLNSYNEQFF
TRBJ1-1,.,TRBD1,TRBV3-1/TRBV3-2,TGTGCCAGCGATCGGGACAGGGCGAACACTGAAGCTTTCTTT,CASDRDRANTEAFF
TRBJ1-5,.,.,TRBV6-2/TRBV6-3,TGTGCCAGCAGTTCCCTCGGACCATGGGGCGATCAGCCCCAGCATTTT,CASSSLGPWGDQPQHF
TRBJ2-3,.,.,TRBV5-1,TGCGCCAGCAGCTTGGGGGGTGTGGCAGATACGCAGTATTTT,CASSLGGVADTQYF